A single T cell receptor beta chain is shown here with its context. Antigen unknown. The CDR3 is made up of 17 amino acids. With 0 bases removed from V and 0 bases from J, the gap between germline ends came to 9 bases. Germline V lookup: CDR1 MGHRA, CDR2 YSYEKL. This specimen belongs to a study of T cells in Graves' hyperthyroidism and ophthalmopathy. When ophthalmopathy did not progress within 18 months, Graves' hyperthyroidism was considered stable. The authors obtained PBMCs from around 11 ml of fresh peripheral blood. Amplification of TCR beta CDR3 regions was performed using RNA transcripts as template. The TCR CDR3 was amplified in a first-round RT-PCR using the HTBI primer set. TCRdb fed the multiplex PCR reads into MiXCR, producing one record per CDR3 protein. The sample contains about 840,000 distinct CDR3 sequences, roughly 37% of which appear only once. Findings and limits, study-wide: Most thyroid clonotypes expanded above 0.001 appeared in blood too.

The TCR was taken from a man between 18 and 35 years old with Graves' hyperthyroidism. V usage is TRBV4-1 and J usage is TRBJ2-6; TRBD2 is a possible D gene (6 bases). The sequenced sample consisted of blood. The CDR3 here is CASSQDSGDSGANVLTF. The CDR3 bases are TGCGCCAGCAGCCAAGATTCGGGGGACTCTGGGGCCAACGTCCTGACTTTC.